Listed below are T cell receptor beta chains from one sample, sequenced in a study of T cells after yellow fever vaccination. Each CDR3 protein is one row after TCRdb ran MiXCR on the 5' RACE reads. The table lists some 70,000 distinct CDR3 sequences, under 8% of them singletons. The sequencing used CD8+ T cells sorted from PBMCs, collected approximately 47 days after the first yellow fever vaccination. These receptors all come from a man in his late teens or twenties who received the YFV17D yellow fever vaccine. CDR3s include the opening cysteine and the closing phenylalanine or tryptophan. The D gene is left open where the match is weak. Size values are once, few and many counts, or a class for expanded clones, and some rows have none.

d_call	v_call	j_call	clone_size	cdr3_aa
NA	TRBV12-3/TRBV12-4	TRBJ1-6	few	CASSLDGGTGNNSPLHF
TRBD1	TRBV12-3/TRBV12-4	TRBJ1-2	many	CASRTGPYGYTF
NA	TRBV6-2/TRBV6-3	TRBJ2-2	NA	CASNDRRPSTGELFF
NA	TRBV4-1	TRBJ2-7	few	CASSRYRDTSSYEQYF
NA	TRBV5-1	TRBJ2-2	NA	CASSFRQGELFF
NA	TRBV5-1	TRBJ2-6	few	CASSLGTSGANVLTF
NA	TRBV4-1	TRBJ2-5	many	CASSRGSTDGETQYF
NA	TRBV6-2/TRBV6-3	TRBJ1-5	many	CASSYSWREDQPQHF
NA	TRBV18	TRBJ2-5	many	CASSPQGYVTQYF
NA	TRBV7-6	TRBJ2-3	few	CASSSPDDTQYF
NA	TRBV7-9	TRBJ1-1	many	CASSFGYMNTEAFF
TRBD2	TRBV19	TRBJ2-1	many	CASSQILAGYNEQFF
TRBD2	TRBV28	TRBJ2-3	many	CASSPGGDWSLYTQYF
NA	TRBV7-9	TRBJ2-3	many	CASSLFAREDTQYF
NA	TRBV30	TRBJ2-7	NA	CAWNRDVDYEQYF
NA	TRBV7-9	TRBJ1-1	many	CASSSESTRTEAFF
TRBD2	TRBV7-8	TRBJ2-3	many	CASSLILAGPENTQYF
TRBD1	TRBV7-9	TRBJ2-5	NA	CASSRRSRDRGLKTQYF
NA	TRBV6-5	TRBJ2-1	many	CASSPGLSYNEQFF
NA	TRBV5-1	TRBJ2-3	NA	CASSLVPLDFTTDTQYF
NA	TRBV4-3	TRBJ2-2	many	CASSQALFGTGDDTGELFF
NA	TRBV7-2	TRBJ1-3	few	CASSLAVGALGNTIYF
NA	TRBV7-9	TRBJ1-5	many	CASSSGIYSNQPQHF
NA	TRBV4-1	TRBJ2-7	many	CASSQGRSAYEQYF
NA	TRBV24-1	TRBJ2-2	NA	CATSVLDSTGELFF
NA	TRBV5-1	TRBJ1-2	many	CASSDGGYGYTF
TRBD2	TRBV12-3/TRBV12-4	TRBJ2-7	many	CASSHGLAGAAYEQYF